The rows below give T cell receptor beta chains drawn from one sample of a study of T-cell memory formation after mild COVID-19. MiXCR, applied by TCRdb to the 5' RACE reads, yields one record per CDR3 protein. The table has more than 300,000 distinct CDR3 sequences, around 15% seen once. Sequencing was carried out using PBMCs or a T cell subset sorted from them (not recorded which). The source is a young man who had mild COVID-19 (a few samples of this study predate the infection). Cell type and time point are not known. Each CDR3 is given with its conserved first and last residue. D genes are given only for firm matches. Clone size, where shown, is once, few, many, or a class for clones that have expanded.

>few|TRBV9|TRBJ2-2|NA
TGTGCCAGCAGCGTGGTACACGAGACCGGGGAGCTGTTTTTT
CASSVVHETGELFF
>NA|TRBV5-6|TRBJ2-2|TRBD1
TGTGCCAGCAGCCCGGACAGGGAAGGAACCGGGGAGCTGTTTTTT
CASSPDREGTGELFF
>NA|TRBV5-1|TRBJ2-7|TRBD1
TGCGCCAGCAGCCCCGGACAGGGTGGCACCTACGAGCAGTACTTC
CASSPGQGGTYEQYF
>few|TRBV20-1|TRBJ1-5|NA
TGCAGTGCAACTGGAGGGGGTGACAATCAGCCCCAGCATTTT
CSATGGGDNQPQHF
>NA|TRBV5-1|TRBJ2-2|TRBD2
TGCGCCAGCAGCTTACGACTAGCGGGGGACACCGGGGAGCTGTTTTTT
CASSLRLAGDTGELFF
>NA|TRBV4-3|TRBJ2-1|NA
TGCGCCAGCAGCCAAGGTGTAGGGTACTACAATGAGCAGTTCTTC
CASSQGVGYYNEQFF
>NA|TRBV29-1|TRBJ1-1|NA
TGCAGCGTTGGCCCCGGGTGGAACACTGAAGCTTTCTTT
CSVGPGWNTEAFF
>NA|TRBV6-2/TRBV6-3|TRBJ2-1|NA
TGTGCCAGCACAGGAGCTAGCTCCTACAATGAGCAGTTCTTC
CASTGASSYNEQFF
>few|TRBV2|TRBJ1-5|TRBD1
TGTGCCAGCAGTGATGTAGGGGGCCAACAGCCCCAGCATTTT
CASSDVGGQQPQHF
>many|TRBV5-1|TRBJ2-5|NA
TGCGCCAGCAGCCGCAAAAAACTGGTGGAGACCCAGTACTTC
CASSRKKLVETQYF
>many|TRBV4-1|TRBJ2-5|NA
TGCGCCAGCAGCCGCACCCCTGGTAGGCTAGCAGGCGAGACCCAGTACTTC
CASSRTPGRLAGETQYF
>few|TRBV7-6|TRBJ1-3|NA
TGTGCCAGCAGCTTAGACCCGAGCTCTGGAAACACCATATATTTT
CASSLDPSSGNTIYF
>NA|TRBV5-4|TRBJ2-1|TRBD2
TGTGCCAGCAGCCCGGGGGGGACAACACAATCTGTTGAGCAGTTCTTC
CASSPGGTTQSVEQFF
>few|TRBV20-1|TRBJ2-3|NA
TGCAGTGCTAGAGACCTCCGGGGCACAGATACGCAGTATTTT
CSARDLRGTDTQYF
>few|TRBV7-7|TRBJ1-1|TRBD1
TGTGCCAGCAGCTTCCGCCGGGACAGGGTGAACACTGAAGCTTTCTTT
CASSFRRDRVNTEAFF
>many|TRBV27|TRBJ1-5|TRBD1
TGTGCCAGCAGTTTTGAGGGGGCTCAGCCCCAGCATTTT
CASSFEGAQPQHF
>few|TRBV2|TRBJ1-2|NA
TGTGCCAGCAAATTTAGTACCGATGGCTACACCTTC
CASKFSTDGYTF
>NA|TRBV20-1|TRBJ1-1|NA
TGCAGTGCTAGAGTTTCGGGGCAGGCTGAAGCTTTCTTT
CSARVSGQAEAFF
>NA|TRBV24-1|TRBJ2-1|TRBD2
TGTGCCACCAGTGATATTTCTAGCGGGTTCAATGAGCAGTTCTTC
CATSDISSGFNEQFF
>NA|TRBV7-6|TRBJ1-1|NA
TGTGCCAGCAGGAGCACCGGGACAAGTATTGAAGCTTTCTTT
CASRSTGTSIEAFF
>NA|TRBV29-1|TRBJ2-3|TRBD2
TGCAGCGTTGAGGGAGGGCCCCCACGGTCGGATACGCAGTATTTT
CSVEGGPPRSDTQYF
>NA|TRBV5-1|TRBJ1-1|TRBD1
TGCGCCAGCAGCTTTTTGGGACCGGGACAGGGGGCTGAAGCTTTCTTT
CASSFLGPGQGAEAFF
>few|TRBV4-3|TRBJ2-1|TRBD2
TGCGCCAGCAGCCAAGTGGTAGCGGGTGATGAGCAGTTCTTC
CASSQVVAGDEQFF
>few|TRBV5-1|TRBJ2-1|NA
TGCGCCAGCAGCTTGGATGGTGGGGTCAATGAGCAGTTCTTC
CASSLDGGVNEQFF
>NA|TRBV4-3|TRBJ2-1|NA
TGCGCCAGCAGCCAAGATCGGCTAGCTTCATACAATGAGCAGTTCTTC
CASSQDRLASYNEQFF
>few|TRBV5-1|TRBJ2-1|NA
TGCGCCAGCAGTCCGGCGGGGGCCACTTACAATGAGCAGTTCTTC
CASSPAGATYNEQFF
>few|TRBV18|TRBJ2-5|NA
TGTGCCAGCTCACCACCGGGGCCAGCGCAAGAGACCCAGTACTTC
CASSPPGPAQETQYF
>NA|TRBV20-1|TRBJ1-4|NA
TGCAGTGCTAGAGACTTAGGGGATTATACTAATGAAAAACTGTTTTTT
CSARDLGDYTNEKLFF
>many|TRBV5-1|TRBJ2-5|NA
TGCGCCAGCAGCTTGTCAGTAACCCAAGAGACCCAGTACTTC
CASSLSVTQETQYF
>NA|TRBV27|TRBJ2-3|TRBD2
TGTGCCAGCAAGAGGCTAGCGGGGGTGGATACGCAGTATTTT
CASKRLAGVDTQYF
>NA|TRBV28|TRBJ2-3|TRBD2
TGTGCCAGCAGTTCAGTAGCGGGGGTGCATTGGGATACGCAGTATTTT
CASSSVAGVHWDTQYF
>NA|TRBV3-1|TRBJ1-1|NA
TGTGCCAGCAGCCAAGATTTTGGAGGTAGGGCTTTCTTT
CASSQDFGGRAFF
>NA|TRBV12-3/TRBV12-4|TRBJ1-2|TRBD1
TGTGCCAGCAGTCTCCTCCAGGGGGCTTGGGGCTACACCTTC
CASSLLQGAWGYTF
>NA|TRBV2|TRBJ1-1|NA
TGTGCCAGCAGTGTCCATGGGACAACCAACACTGAAGCTTTCTTT
CASSVHGTTNTEAFF
>NA|TRBV10-3|TRBJ2-2|NA
TGTGCCATCAGTCAGGGACTCGATCCGGATCCCGGGGAGCTGTTTTTT
CAISQGLDPDPGELFF
>NA|TRBV7-2|TRBJ1-2|TRBD1
TGTGCCAGCAGTCTACAGGGGGCGTACTATGGCTACACCTTC
CASSLQGAYYGYTF
>NA|TRBV25-1|TRBJ1-2|TRBD1
TGTGCCAGCAGTGATGGGACAGAGCAGTATGGCTACACCTTC
CASSDGTEQYGYTF
>few|TRBV7-9|TRBJ2-5|TRBD2
TGTGCCAGCAGCTTAGATCCGGGGGGGCAAGAGACCCAGTACTTC
CASSLDPGGQETQYF
>NA|TRBV25-1|TRBJ2-2|NA
TGTGCCAGCAGTAGCGCTGACGTCTTCACCGGGGAGCTGTTTTTT
CASSSADVFTGELFF
>few|TRBV12-3/TRBV12-4|TRBJ1-4|NA
TGTGCCAGCAGTTTTGCTGAAAAACTGTTTTTT
CASSFAEKLFF
>NA|TRBV6-5|TRBJ2-5|TRBD1
TGTGCCAGCAGTTTCCGACAGGGGCGAGAGACCCAGTACTTC
CASSFRQGRETQYF
>few|TRBV27|TRBJ1-4|NA
TGTGCCAGCAGTTCTAACCGGGAAAAACTGTTTTTT
CASSSNREKLFF
>few|TRBV6-1|TRBJ2-3|NA
TGTGCCACTACCCAGAGGGACCTAGGAGATACGCAGTATTTT
CATTQRDLGDTQYF
>NA|TRBV29-1|TRBJ2-7|NA
TGCAGCGTTGAAGATGGGAGGGGACAGCCGGGCGAGCAGTACTTC
CSVEDGRGQPGEQYF
>few|TRBV4-3|TRBJ2-7|NA
TGCGCCAGCAGCCAAGATACTACAGGCTCCTACGAGCAGTACTTC
CASSQDTTGSYEQYF
>few|TRBV20-1|TRBJ1-5|NA
TGCAGTGCTAGAGAGTACAGGGTCGGACCCCAGCATTTT
CSAREYRVGPQHF
>NA|TRBV9|TRBJ2-1|NA
TGTGCCAGCAGCGTAAAAATTGATGGCCACGGTGAGCAGTTCTTC
CASSVKIDGHGEQFF
>few|TRBV18|TRBJ2-2|TRBD1
TGTGCCAGCTCACCCCAGGGGGCACAGAACACCGGGGAGCTGTTTTTT
CASSPQGAQNTGELFF
>NA|TRBV28|TRBJ2-1|TRBD2
TGTGCCAGCACCCCCTCAGGGACTAGCCAGTATGGTGAGCAGTTCTTC
CASTPSGTSQYGEQFF
>NA|TRBV10-3|TRBJ2-5|NA
TGTGCCATCAGCCCCAGGGGAACTGGCGCGCAAGAGACCCAGTACTTC
CAISPRGTGAQETQYF
>NA|TRBV7-9|TRBJ1-5|NA
TGTGCCAGCAGCCAAGCAACGGTGGGCCGGCAGCCCCAGCATTTT
CASSQATVGRQPQHF
>NA|TRBV5-1|TRBJ2-6|NA
TGCGCCAGCATCCGAATGCAATCGGGAGACGTCCTGACTTTC
CASIRMQSGDVLTF
>NA|TRBV6-2/TRBV6-3|TRBJ1-4|NA
TGTGCCAGCAGTTCGAGGAGTGCTAATGAAAAACTGTTTTTT
CASSSRSANEKLFF